A selection of T cell receptor beta chains follows, all from one sample in a study of T cell responses to AZD1222 COVID-19 vaccine. The method was immunoSEQ multiplex PCR; TCRdb's version includes in-frame clones alone and lacks a portion of them. The sample records roughly 200,000 clones, over 85% being singletons. The sample in question was peripheral blood, obtained 28 days after the second dose of the MenACWY control vaccine. These receptor sequences come from an adult who received the MenACWY meningococcal vaccine as a control. CDR3s include the opening cysteine and the closing phenylalanine or tryptophan. The D gene is left open where the match is weak. For some rows the clone size is stated as once, few or many, or as a class when expanded; others skip it.

j_call	v_call	d_call	clone_size	cdr3_nt	cdr3_aa
TRBJ2-1	TRBV3-1/TRBV3-2	TRBD2	NA	TGTGCCAGCAGCCACCCATCGGGGGGATCGAATGAGCAGTTCTTC	CASSHPSGGSNEQFF
TRBJ1-2	TRBV29-1	NA	NA	TGCAGCGCCCAGACCCAGAACTATGGCTACACCTTC	CSAQTQNYGYTF
TRBJ1-1	TRBV10-3	NA	NA	TGTGCCATCAGAGGTCGGGACACTGAAGCTTTCTTT	CAIRGRDTEAFF
TRBJ1-2	TRBV9	TRBD1	NA	TGTGCCAGTGGGCCGGGACAGGGGCGTTTCACCTTC	CASGPGQGRFTF
TRBJ2-7	TRBV3-1/TRBV3-2	TRBD1	NA	TGTGCCAGCAGCCAGACAGGGGTTTCCTCCTACGAGCAGTACTTC	CASSQTGVSSYEQYF
TRBJ1-1	TRBV15	NA	NA	TGTGCCACCAGCAGAGATAGGGGCACCTACACTGAAGCTTTCTTT	CATSRDRGTYTEAFF
TRBJ1-1	TRBV19	NA	NA	TGTGCCAGTAGTATAGATGGGGTACCTGAAGCTTTCTTT	CASSIDGVPEAFF
TRBJ2-3	TRBV28	NA	NA	TGTGCCAGCAGTTTTGTAGGGAGAGGCACAGATACGCAGTATTTT	CASSFVGRGTDTQYF
TRBJ1-5	TRBV6-4	TRBD1	NA	TGTGCCAGCAGTGACCCCGTGACAGGGTGCAATCAGCCCCAGCATTTT	CASSDPVTGCNQPQHF
TRBJ2-7	TRBV18	TRBD1	NA	TGTGCCAGCTCACCCCTTGGACAGGGTTACGAGCAGTACTTC	CASSPLGQGYEQYF
TRBJ2-3	TRBV10-2	TRBD2	NA	TGCGCCAGCAGTCCTAGCGGGGGCACAGATACGCAGTATTTT	CASSPSGGTDTQYF
TRBJ2-7	TRBV7-9	NA	NA	TGTGCCAGCAGCCCCGAAGGCGACTACGAGCAGTACTTC	CASSPEGDYEQYF
TRBJ1-5	TRBV2	NA	few	TGTGCCGGCGGGGGGGAGCTTGATCAGCCCCAGCATTTT	CAGGGELDQPQHF
TRBJ2-1	TRBV9	NA	NA	TGTGCCAGCAGCGTAGGTCTTTTGGATGAGCAGTTCTTC	CASSVGLLDEQFF
TRBJ2-7	TRBV6-1	TRBD1	NA	TGTGCCAGCAGGGAATCTGGACAGGGTGACGAGCAGTACTTC	CASRESGQGDEQYF
TRBJ1-1	TRBV7-9	NA	NA	TGTGCCAGCAGCTCGGGTAGTGCAGAGAACACTGAAGCTTTCTTT	CASSSGSAENTEAFF
TRBJ1-2	TRBV5-6	NA	once	TGTGCCAGCAGCGCCGGACTGTCGGGGTATGGCTACACCTTC	CASSAGLSGYGYTF
TRBJ1-1	TRBV7-9	TRBD1	NA	TGTGCCAGCAGACGACAGGGTATAACTGAAGCTTTCTTT	CASRRQGITEAFF
TRBJ1-4	TRBV19	NA	NA	TGTGCCAGCTGGGCAGGGGAAAAACTGTTTTTT	CASWAGEKLFF
TRBJ1-5	TRBV5-1	TRBD1	NA	TGCGCCAGCAGATCCGGGACAGGGTCGAGTCAGCCCCAGCATTTT	CASRSGTGSSQPQHF
TRBJ1-4	TRBV5-5	NA	NA	TGTGCCAGCAGCCAGGGGTCCCAGCGTAATGAAAAACTGTTTTTT	CASSQGSQRNEKLFF
TRBJ1-4	TRBV27	TRBD1	NA	TGTGCCAGGCCTCCGGGACAGGGGGTGACTAATGAAAAACTGTTTTTT	CARPPGQGVTNEKLFF
TRBJ2-1	TRBV2	NA	NA	TGTGCCAGCAGTGGGGCGGGGCGACACAATGAGCAGTTCTTC	CASSGAGRHNEQFF
TRBJ1-6	TRBV7-2	NA	NA	TGTGCCAGCAGGGTTCCCGGGAATTCACCCCTCCACTTT	CASRVPGNSPLHF
TRBJ1-5	TRBV7-2	NA	NA	TGTGCCAGCAGCTTAACGCTAGGGAATCAGCCCCAGCATTTT	CASSLTLGNQPQHF
TRBJ1-5	TRBV6-2/TRBV6-3	NA	NA	TGTGCCAGCAGTGCCGTGGGCTATCAGCCCCAGCATTTT	CASSAVGYQPQHF
TRBJ1-5	TRBV10-3	NA	NA	TGTGCCATCAGCGCCGACGGGGTGAGCAATCAGCCCCAGCATTTT	CAISADGVSNQPQHF
TRBJ1-1	TRBV3-1/TRBV3-2	TRBD1	once	TGTGCCAGCAGCCAAAGGACAGGCCTGAACACTGAAGCTTTCTTT	CASSQRTGLNTEAFF
TRBJ1-4	TRBV3-1/TRBV3-2	NA	NA	TGTGCCAGCAGCTTCTTGGGCAGGGAGGAAAAACTGTTTTTT	CASSFLGREEKLFF
TRBJ2-2	TRBV11-3	TRBD1	NA	TGTGCCAGCAGCTTAGGATCTGCAGGGGGCGGTTTGAACACCGGGGAGCTGTTTTTT	CASSLGSAGGGLNTGELFF
TRBJ1-1	TRBV6-5	NA	NA	TGTGCCAGCAGTCCCGAGGGGGGGAACACTGAAGCTTTCTTT	CASSPEGGNTEAFF
TRBJ1-6	TRBV19	NA	NA	TGTGCCGGAAGGCAGTCGGGGGATTCACCCCTCCACTTT	CAGRQSGDSPLHF
TRBJ1-1	TRBV4-2	TRBD1	NA	TGTGCCAGCAGCCCTCGACAGGGGGGAGCTTTCTTT	CASSPRQGGAFF
TRBJ1-5	TRBV6-2/TRBV6-3	NA	NA	TGTGCCAGCAGTTACTCGCGCAGGGGAGGCCAGCCCCAGCATTTT	CASSYSRRGGQPQHF
TRBJ2-3	TRBV10-3	TRBD2	NA	TGTGCCATCAGTACTAGCGGGGGGGCCGGAGATACGCAGTATTTT	CAISTSGGAGDTQYF
TRBJ1-1	TRBV5-1	NA	NA	TGCGCCAGCAGCTTGGCCACCGTCGTGGGTGAAGCTTTCTTT	CASSLATVVGEAFF
TRBJ1-3	TRBV7-6	NA	NA	TGTGCCAGCAGCTTAGGAGGCAGATTCTCTGGAAACACCATATATTTT	CASSLGGRFSGNTIYF
TRBJ1-1	TRBV4-1	TRBD1	NA	TGCGCCAGCAGCCCAAAAATGGGACAGCTGAACACTGAAGCTTTCTTT	CASSPKMGQLNTEAFF
TRBJ2-5	TRBV9	TRBD1	NA	TGTGCCAGCAGTCCCGGACAGGGCCGAGAGACCCAGTACTTC	CASSPGQGRETQYF
TRBJ1-2	TRBV7-9	NA	NA	TGTGCCAGCAGTGACGATGGCTACACCTTC	CASSDDGYTF